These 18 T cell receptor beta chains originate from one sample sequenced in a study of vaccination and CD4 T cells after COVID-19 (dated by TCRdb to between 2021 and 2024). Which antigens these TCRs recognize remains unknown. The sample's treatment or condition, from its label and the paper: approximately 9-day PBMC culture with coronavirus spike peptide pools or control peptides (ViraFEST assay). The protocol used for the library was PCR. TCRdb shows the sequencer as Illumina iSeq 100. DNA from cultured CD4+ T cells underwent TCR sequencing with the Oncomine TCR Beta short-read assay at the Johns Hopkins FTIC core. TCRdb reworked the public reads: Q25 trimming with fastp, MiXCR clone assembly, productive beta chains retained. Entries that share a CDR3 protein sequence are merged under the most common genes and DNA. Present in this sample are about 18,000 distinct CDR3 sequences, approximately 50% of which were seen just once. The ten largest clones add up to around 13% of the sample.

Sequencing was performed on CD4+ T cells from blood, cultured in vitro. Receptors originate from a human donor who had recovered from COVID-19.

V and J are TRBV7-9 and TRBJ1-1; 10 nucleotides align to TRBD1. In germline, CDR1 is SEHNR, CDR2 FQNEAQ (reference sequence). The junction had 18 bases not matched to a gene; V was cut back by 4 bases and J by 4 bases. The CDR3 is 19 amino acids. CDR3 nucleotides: TGTGCCAGCAGCTCGCTAAGACAGGGGGCGAAAAGGATGTCCACTGAAGCTTTCTTT. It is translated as CASSSLRQGAKRMSTEAFF.

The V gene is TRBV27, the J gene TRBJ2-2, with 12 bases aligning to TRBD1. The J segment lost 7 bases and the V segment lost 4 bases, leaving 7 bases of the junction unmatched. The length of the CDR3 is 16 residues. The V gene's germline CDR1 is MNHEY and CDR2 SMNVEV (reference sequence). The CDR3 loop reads CASSWGQGARDGELFF. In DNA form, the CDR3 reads TGTGCCAGCAGTTGGGGACAGGGGGCGCGGGACGGGGAGCTGTTTTTT.

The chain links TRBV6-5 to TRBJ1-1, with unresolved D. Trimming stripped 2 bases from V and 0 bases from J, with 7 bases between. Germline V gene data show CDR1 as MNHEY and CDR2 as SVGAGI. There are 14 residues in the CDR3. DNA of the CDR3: TGTGCCAGCAGTTACGGCAGGATGAACACTGAAGCTTTCTTT. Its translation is CASSYGRMNTEAFF.

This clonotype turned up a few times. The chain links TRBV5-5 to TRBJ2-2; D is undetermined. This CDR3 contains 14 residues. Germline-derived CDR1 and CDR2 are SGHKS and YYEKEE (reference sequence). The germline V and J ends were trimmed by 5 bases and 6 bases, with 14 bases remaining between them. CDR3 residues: CASSRAPAAGELFF. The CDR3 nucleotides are TGTGCCAGCAGTAGGGCCCCGGCCGCCGGGGAGCTGTTTTTT.

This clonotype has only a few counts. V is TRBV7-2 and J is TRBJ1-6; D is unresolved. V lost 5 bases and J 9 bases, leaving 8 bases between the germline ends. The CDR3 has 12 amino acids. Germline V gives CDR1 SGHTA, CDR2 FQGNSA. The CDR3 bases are TGTGCCAGCAGCCTCAGTATTTCACCCCTCCACTTT. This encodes CASSLSISPLHF.

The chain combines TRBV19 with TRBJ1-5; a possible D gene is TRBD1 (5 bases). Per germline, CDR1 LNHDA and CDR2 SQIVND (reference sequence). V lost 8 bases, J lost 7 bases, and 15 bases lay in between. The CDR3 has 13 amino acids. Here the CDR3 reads CASAPGNGQPQHF. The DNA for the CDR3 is TGTGCCAGTGCTCCAGGGAATGGGCAGCCCCAGCATTTT.

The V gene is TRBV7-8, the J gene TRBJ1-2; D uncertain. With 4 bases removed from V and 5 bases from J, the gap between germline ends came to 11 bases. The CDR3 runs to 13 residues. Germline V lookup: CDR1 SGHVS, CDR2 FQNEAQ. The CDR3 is CASSSGRGYGYTF. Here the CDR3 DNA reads TGTGCCAGCAGCTCGGGAAGAGGGTATGGCTACACCTTC.

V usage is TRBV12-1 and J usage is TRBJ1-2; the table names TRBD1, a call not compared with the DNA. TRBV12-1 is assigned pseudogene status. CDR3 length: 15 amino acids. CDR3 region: CASSLEFGLPGGYTF. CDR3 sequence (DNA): TGTGCCAGCAGCTTAGAGTTTGGACTCCCGGGGGGCTACACCTTC.

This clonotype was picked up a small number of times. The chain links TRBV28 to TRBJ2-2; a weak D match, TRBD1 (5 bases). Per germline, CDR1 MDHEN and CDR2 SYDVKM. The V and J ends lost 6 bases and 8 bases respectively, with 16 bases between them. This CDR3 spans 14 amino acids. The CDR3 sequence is CASRGAGRRGELFF. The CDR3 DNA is TGTGCCAGCAGAGGGGCAGGCCGGAGAGGGGAGCTGTTTTTT.

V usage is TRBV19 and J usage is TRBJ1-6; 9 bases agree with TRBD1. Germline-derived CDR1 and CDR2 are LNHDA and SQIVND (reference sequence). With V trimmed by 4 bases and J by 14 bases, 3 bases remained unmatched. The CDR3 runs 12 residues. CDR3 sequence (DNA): TGTGCCAGTAGTACCAGGACAGGGGCCCTCCACTTT. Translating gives CASSTRTGALHF. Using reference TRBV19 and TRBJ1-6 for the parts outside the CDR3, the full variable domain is DGGITQSPKYLFRKEGQNVTLSCEQNLNHDAMYWYRQDPGQGLRLIYYSQIVNDFQKGDIAEGYSVSREKKESFPLTVTSAQKNPTAFYLCASSTRTGALHFGNGTRLTVT.

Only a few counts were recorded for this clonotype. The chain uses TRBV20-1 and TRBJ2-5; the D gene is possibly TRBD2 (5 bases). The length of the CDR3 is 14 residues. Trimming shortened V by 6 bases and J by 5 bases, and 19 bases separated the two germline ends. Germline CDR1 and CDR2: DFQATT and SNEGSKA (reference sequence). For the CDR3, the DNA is TGCAGTGCGTCGGAGGACTCCCGATCGGAGACCCAGTACTTC. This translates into CSASEDSRSETQYF.

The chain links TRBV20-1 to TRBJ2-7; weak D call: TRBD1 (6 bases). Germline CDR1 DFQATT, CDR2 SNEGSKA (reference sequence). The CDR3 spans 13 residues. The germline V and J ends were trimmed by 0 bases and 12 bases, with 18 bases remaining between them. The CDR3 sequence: CSARDRGRSGPYF. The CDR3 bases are TGCAGTGCTAGAGACAGGGGTAGGTCCGGACCGTACTTC.

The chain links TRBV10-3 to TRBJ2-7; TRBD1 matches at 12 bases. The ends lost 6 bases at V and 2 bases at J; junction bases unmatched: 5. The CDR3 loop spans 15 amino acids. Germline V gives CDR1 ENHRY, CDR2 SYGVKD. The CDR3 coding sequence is TGTGCCATCAGAGTCGGGACAGGGGGCCCCTACGAGCAGTACTTC. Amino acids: CAIRVGTGGPYEQYF.

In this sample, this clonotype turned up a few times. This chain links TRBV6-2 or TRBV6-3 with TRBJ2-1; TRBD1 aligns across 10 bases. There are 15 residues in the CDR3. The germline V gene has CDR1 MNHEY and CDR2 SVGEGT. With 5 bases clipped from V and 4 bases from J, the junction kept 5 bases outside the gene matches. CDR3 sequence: CASSTPGQGYNEQFF. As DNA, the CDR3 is TGTGCCAGCAGTACCCCGGGACAGGGGTACAATGAGCAGTTCTTC.

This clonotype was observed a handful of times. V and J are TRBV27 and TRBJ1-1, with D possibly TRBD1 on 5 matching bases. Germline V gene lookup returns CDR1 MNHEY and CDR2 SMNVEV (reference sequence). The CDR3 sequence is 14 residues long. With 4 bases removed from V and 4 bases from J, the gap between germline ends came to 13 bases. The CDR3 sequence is CASSWGGRGTEAFF. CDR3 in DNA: TGTGCCAGCAGTTGGGGGGGGAGGGGCACTGAAGCTTTCTTT.

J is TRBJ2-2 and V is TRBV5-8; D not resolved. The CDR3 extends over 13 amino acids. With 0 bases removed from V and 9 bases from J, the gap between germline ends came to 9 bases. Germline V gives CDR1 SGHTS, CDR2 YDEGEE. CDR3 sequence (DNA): TGTGCCAGCAGCTTGGGATCAAGGAGGGAGCTGTTTTTT. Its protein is CASSLGSRRELFF.

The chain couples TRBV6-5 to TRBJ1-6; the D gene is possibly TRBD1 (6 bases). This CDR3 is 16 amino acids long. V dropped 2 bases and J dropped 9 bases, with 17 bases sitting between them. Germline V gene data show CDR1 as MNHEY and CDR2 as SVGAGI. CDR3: CASSYQIQGGGSPLHF. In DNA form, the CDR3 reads TGTGCCAGCAGTTACCAAATACAGGGAGGGGGTTCACCCCTCCACTTT.

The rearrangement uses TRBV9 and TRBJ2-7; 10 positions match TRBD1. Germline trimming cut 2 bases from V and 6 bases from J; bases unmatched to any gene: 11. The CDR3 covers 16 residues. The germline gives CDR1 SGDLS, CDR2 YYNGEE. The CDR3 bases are TGTGCCAGCAGCGTGGAAGGGGGACAGGGGCTGGGCGAGCAGTACTTC. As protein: CASSVEGGQGLGEQYF.